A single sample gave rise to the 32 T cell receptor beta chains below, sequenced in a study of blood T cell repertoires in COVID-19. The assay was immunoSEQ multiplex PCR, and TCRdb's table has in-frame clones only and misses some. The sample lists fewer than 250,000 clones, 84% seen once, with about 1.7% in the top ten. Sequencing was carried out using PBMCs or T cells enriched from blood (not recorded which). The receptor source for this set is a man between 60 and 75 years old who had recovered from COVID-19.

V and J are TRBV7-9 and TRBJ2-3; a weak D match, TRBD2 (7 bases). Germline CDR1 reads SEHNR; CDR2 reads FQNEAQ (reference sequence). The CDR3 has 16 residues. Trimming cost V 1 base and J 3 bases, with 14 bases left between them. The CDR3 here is CASSLVAGAQTDTQYF. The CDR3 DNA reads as TGTGCCAGCAGCTTAGTCGCGGGGGCCCAAACAGATACGCAGTATTTT.

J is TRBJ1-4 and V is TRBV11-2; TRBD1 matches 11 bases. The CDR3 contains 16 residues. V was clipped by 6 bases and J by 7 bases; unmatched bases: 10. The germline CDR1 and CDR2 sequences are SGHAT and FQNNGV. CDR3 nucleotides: TGTGCCAGCAGACCCCCGGCCGGGACAGGGGGTGAAAAACTGTTTTTT. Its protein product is CASRPPAGTGGEKLFF.

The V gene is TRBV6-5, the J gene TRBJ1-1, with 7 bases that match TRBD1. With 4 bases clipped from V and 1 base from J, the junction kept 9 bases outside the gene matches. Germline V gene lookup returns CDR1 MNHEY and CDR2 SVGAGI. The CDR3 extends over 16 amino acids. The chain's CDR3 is CASSSGTAYTNTEAFF. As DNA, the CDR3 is TGTGCCAGCAGTTCCGGGACAGCATATACGAACACTGAAGCTTTCTTT.

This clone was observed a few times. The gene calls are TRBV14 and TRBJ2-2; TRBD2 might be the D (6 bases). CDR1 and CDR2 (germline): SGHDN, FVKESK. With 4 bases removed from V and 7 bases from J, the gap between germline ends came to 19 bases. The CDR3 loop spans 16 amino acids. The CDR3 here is CASSPPGLWVGGELFF. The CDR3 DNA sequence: TGTGCCAGCAGCCCCCCGGGACTCTGGGTAGGCGGGGAGCTGTTTTTT.

Here the CDR3 reads CASSLQGENYGYTF. The CDR3 coding sequence is TGTGCCAGCAGCCTACAGGGGGAGAACTATGGCTACACCTTC. The chain carries TRBV7-9 and TRBJ1-2, with 8 nucleotides matching TRBD1. J was trimmed by 2 bases and V by 5 bases; bases with no gene match: 4. Per germline, CDR1 SEHNR and CDR2 FQNEAQ (reference sequence). The CDR3 loop spans 14 amino acids.

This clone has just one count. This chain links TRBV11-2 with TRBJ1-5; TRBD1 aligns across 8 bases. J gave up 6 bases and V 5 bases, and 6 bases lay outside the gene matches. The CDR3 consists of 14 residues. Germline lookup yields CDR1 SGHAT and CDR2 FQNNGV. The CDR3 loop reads CASSPGQGPQPQHF. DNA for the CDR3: TGTGCCAGCAGCCCAGGACAGGGCCCTCAGCCCCAGCATTTT.

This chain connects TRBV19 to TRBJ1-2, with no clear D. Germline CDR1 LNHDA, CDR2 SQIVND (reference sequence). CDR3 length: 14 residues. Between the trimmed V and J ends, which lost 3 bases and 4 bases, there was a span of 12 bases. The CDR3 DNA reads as TGTGCCAGTAGTATTAATTTTGACACCTATGGCTACACCTTC. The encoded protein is CASSINFDTYGYTF.

The CDR3 here is CASSITGGAFYGYTF. CDR3 in DNA: TGTGCCAGTAGTATCACAGGGGGGGCCTTCTATGGCTACACCTTC. This chain joins TRBV19 and TRBJ1-2, with 8 positions matching TRBD1. The ends lost 3 bases at V and 4 bases at J; junction bases unmatched: 7. The CDR3 runs 15 residues. The germline CDR1 and CDR2 sequences are LNHDA and SQIVND (reference sequence).

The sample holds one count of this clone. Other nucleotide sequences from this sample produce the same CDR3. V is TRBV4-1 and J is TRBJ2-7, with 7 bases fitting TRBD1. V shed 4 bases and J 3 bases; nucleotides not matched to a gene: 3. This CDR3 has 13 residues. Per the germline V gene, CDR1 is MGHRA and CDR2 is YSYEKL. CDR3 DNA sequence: TGCGCCAGCAGCCGGGACAGAGGCTACGAGCAGTACTTC. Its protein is CASSRDRGYEQYF.

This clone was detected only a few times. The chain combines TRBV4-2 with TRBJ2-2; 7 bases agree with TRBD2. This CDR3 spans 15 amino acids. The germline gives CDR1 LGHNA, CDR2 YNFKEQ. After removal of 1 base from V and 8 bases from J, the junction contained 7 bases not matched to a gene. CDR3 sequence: CASSQVGISGGELFF. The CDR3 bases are TGTGCCAGCAGCCAAGTCGGGATTAGCGGGGGGGAGCTGTTTTTT.

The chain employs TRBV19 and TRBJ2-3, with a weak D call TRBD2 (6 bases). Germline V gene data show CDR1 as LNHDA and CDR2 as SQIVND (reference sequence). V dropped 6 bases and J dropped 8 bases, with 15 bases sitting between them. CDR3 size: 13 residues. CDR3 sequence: CASRRSGGVTQYF. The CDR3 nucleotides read TGTGCCAGTAGAAGGTCCGGGGGTGTTACGCAGTATTTT. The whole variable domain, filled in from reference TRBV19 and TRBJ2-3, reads DGGITQSPKYLFRKEGQNVTLSCEQNLNHDAMYWYRQDPGQGLRLIYYSQIVNDFQKGDIAEGYSVSREKKESFPLTVTSAQKNPTAFYLCASRRSGGVTQYFGPGTRLTVL.

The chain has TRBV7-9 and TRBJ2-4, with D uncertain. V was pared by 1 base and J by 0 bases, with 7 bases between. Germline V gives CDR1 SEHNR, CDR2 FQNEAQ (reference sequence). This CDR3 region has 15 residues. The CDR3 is CASSLGHLAKNIQYF. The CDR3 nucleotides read TGTGCCAGCAGCTTAGGGCATTTAGCCAAAAACATTCAGTACTTC.

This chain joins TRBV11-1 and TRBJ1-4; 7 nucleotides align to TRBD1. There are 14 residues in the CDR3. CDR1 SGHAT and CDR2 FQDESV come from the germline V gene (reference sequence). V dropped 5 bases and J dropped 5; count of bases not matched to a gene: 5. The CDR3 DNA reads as TGTGCCAGCAGCCCACGACAGGGAAATGAAAAACTGTTTTTT. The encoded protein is CASSPRQGNEKLFF.

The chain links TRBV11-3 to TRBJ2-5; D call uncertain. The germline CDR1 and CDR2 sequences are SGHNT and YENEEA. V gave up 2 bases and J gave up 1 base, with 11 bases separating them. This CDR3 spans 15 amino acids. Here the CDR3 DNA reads TGTGCCAGCAGCTTATCGGCGGTTACCCAAGAGACCCAGTACTTC. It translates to CASSLSAVTQETQYF. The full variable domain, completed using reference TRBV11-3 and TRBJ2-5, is EAGVVQSPRYKIIEKKQPVAFWCNPISGHNTLYWYLQNLGQGPELLIRYENEEAVDDSQLPKDRFSAERLKGVDSTLKIQPAELGDSAVYLCASSLSAVTQETQYFGPGTRLLVL.

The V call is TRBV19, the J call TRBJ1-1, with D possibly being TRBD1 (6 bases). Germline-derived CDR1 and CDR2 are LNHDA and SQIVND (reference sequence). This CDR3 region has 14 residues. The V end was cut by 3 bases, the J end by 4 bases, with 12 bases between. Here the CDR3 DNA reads TGTGCCAGTAGTATGAGTCGGGGGGCCACTGAAGCTTTCTTT. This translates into CASSMSRGATEAFF. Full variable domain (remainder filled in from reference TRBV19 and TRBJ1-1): DGGITQSPKYLFRKEGQNVTLSCEQNLNHDAMYWYRQDPGQGLRLIYYSQIVNDFQKGDIAEGYSVSREKKESFPLTVTSAQKNPTAFYLCASSMSRGATEAFFGQGTRLTVV.

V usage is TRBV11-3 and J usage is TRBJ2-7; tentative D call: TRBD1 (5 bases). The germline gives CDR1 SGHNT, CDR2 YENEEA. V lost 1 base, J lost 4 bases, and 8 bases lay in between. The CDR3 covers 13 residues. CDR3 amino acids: CASSLVSGYEQYF. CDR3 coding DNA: TGTGCCAGCAGCTTAGTATCAGGGTACGAGCAGTACTTC.

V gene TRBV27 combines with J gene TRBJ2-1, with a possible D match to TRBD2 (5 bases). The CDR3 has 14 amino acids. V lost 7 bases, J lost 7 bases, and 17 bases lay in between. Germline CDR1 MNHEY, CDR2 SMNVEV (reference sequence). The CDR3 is CASTSPLRGNEQFF. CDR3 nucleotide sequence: TGTGCCAGCACCTCCCCTCTCAGAGGGAATGAGCAGTTCTTC.

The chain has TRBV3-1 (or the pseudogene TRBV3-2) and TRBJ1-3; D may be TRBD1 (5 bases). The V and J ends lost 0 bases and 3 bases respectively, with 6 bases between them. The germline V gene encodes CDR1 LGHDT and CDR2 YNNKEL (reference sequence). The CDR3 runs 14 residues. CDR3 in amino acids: CASSQDRVGNTIYF. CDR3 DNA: TGTGCCAGCAGCCAAGACAGGGTTGGAAACACCATATATTTT.

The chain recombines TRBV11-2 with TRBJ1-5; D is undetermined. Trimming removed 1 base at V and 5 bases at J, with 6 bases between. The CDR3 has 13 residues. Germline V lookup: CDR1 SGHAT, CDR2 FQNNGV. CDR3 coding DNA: TGTGCCAGCAGCTTAGCCCCCTATCAGCCCCAGCATTTT. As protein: CASSLAPYQPQHF.

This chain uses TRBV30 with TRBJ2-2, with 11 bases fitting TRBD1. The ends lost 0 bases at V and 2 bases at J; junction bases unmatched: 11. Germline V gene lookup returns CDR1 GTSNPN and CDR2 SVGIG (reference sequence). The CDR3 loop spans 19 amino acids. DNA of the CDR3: TGTGCCTGGAGTGTACATTTATGGACAGGGGGCTCCAACACCGGGGAGCTGTTTTTT. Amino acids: CAWSVHLWTGGSNTGELFF.

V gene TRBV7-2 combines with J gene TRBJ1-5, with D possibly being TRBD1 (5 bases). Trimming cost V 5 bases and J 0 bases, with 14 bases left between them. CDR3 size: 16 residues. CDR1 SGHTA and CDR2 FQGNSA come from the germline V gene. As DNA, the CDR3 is TGTGCCAGCAGCCCAAGCGGGGGGGGTAGCAATCAGCCCCAGCATTTT. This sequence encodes CASSPSGGGSNQPQHF.

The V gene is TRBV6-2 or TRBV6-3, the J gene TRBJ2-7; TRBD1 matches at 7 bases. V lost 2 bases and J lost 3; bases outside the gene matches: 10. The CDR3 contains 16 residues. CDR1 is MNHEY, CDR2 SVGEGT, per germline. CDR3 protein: CASSYNPHRGGYEQYF. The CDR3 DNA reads TGTGCCAGCAGTTACAACCCCCACAGGGGTGGCTACGAGCAGTACTTC.

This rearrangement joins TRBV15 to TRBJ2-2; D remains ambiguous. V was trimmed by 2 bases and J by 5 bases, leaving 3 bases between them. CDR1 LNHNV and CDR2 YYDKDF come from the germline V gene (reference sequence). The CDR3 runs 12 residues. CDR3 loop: CATSRLTGELFF. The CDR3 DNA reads TGTGCCACCAGCAGACTTACCGGGGAGCTGTTTTTT.

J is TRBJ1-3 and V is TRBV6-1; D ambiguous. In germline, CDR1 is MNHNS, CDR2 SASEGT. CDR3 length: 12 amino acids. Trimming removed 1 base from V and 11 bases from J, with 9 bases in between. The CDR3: CASSEDRRSIYF. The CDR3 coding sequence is TGTGCCAGCAGTGAAGACAGACGGTCCATATATTTT.

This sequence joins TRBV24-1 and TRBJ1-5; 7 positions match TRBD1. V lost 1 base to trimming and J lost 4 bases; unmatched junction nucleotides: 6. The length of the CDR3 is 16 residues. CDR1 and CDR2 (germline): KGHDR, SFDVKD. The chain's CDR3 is CATSDFKGAHNQPQHF. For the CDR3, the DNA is TGTGCCACCAGTGATTTCAAGGGGGCGCATAATCAGCCCCAGCATTTT.

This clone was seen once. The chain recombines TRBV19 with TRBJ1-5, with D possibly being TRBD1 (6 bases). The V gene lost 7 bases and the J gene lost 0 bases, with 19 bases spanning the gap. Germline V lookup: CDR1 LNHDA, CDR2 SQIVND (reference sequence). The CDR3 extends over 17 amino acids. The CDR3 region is CASTLRGQIYSNQPQHF. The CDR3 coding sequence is TGTGCCAGTACCTTACGAGGACAGATTTATAGCAATCAGCCCCAGCATTTT.

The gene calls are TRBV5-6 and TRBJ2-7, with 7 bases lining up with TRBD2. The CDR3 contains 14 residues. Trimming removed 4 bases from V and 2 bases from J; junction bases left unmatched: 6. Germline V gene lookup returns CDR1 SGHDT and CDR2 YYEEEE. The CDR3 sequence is CASSLWAGAYEQYF. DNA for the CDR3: TGTGCCAGCAGCCTCTGGGCGGGAGCCTACGAGCAGTACTTC.

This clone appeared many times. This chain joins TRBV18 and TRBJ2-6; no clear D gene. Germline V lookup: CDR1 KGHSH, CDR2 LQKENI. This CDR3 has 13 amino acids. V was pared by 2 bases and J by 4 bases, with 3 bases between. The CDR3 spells CASSPSGANVLTF. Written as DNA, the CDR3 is TGTGCCAGCTCACCAAGCGGGGCCAACGTCCTGACTTTC.

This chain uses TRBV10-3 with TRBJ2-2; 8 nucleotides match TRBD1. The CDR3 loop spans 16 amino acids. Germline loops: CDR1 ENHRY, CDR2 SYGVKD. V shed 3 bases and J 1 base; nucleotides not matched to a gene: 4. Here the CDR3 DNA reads TGTGCCATCAGTGACCACGGACAGGGGAACACCGGGGAGCTGTTTTTT. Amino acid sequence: CAISDHGQGNTGELFF.

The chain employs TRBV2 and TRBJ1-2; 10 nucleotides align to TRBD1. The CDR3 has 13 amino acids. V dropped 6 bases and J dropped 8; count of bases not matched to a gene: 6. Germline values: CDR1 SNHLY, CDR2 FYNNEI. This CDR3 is CASRPGTGDGYTF. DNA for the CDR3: TGTGCCAGCAGGCCCGGGACAGGGGACGGCTACACCTTC. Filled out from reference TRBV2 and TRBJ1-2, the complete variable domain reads EPEVTQTPSHQVTQMGQEVILRCVPISNHLYFYWYRQILGQKVEFLVSFYNNEISEKSEIFDDQFSVERPDGSNFTLKIRSTKLEDSAMYFCASRPGTGDGYTFGSGTRLTVV.

CDR3 DNA: TGTGCCAGCAGTTCCAGCCAGGGGTGGAGAGAGACCCAGTACTTC. Residues: CASSSSQGWRETQYF. The V and J genes are TRBV13 and TRBJ2-5; possibly TRBD1 for D (6 bases). This CDR3 is built from 15 residues. The V gene lost 6 bases and the J gene lost 4 bases, with 18 bases spanning the gap. Looked up from germline, CDR1 is PRHDT and CDR2 is FYEKMQ (reference sequence).

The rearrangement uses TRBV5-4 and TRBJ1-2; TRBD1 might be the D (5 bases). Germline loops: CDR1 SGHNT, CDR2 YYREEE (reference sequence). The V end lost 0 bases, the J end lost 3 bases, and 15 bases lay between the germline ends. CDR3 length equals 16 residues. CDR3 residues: CASSLALGEGDYGYTF. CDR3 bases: TGTGCCAGCAGCTTGGCCCTAGGGGAAGGAGACTATGGCTACACCTTC.